This T cell receptor (beta chain) was obtained from a study of T cells in Graves' hyperthyroidism and ophthalmopathy. As for the study in general: Sampling of peripheral blood happened at initial diagnosis, prior to any treatment.

This clonotype occurred a few times. CDR3 length: 19 amino acids. Germline CDR1 and CDR2: SNHLY and FYNNEI. V shed 2 bases, J shed 4 bases, and the junction held 12 bases outside the gene matches. Template material for amplifying TCR beta CDR3 regions consisted of RNA transcripts. The primer set for the first-round RT-PCR of the TCR CDR3 was HTBI. One entry per CDR3 protein, called by TCRdb with MiXCR from the multiplex PCR reads. The table has over 550,000 distinct CDR3 sequences, over 15% seen once. This rearrangement joins TRBV2 to TRBJ2-7, with 15 bases fitting TRBD2. The sequencing sample was made of blood. This TCR came from a young woman with Graves' hyperthyroidism. Here the CDR3 DNA reads TGTGCCAGCAGTGAAATACCCGGACTAGCGGGAGGGCCAGGATACGAGCAGTACTTC. Translating gives CASSEIPGLAGGPGYEQYF.